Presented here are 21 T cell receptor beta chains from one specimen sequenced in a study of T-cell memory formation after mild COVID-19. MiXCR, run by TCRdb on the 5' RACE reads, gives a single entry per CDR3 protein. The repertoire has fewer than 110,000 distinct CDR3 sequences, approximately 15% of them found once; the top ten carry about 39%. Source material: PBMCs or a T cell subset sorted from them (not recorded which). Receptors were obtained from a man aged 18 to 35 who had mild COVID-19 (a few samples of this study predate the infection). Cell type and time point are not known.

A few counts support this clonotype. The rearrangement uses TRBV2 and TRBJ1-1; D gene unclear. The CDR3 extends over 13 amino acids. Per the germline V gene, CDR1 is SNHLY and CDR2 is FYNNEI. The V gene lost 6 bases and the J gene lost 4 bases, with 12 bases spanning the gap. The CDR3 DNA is TGTGCCAGCAGGGTAGGGTTCGGCACTGAAGCTTTCTTT. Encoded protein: CASRVGFGTEAFF.

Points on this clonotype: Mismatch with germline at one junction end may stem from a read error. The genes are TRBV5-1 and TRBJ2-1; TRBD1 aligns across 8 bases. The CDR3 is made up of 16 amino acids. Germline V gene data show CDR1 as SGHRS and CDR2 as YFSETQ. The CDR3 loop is CASSLAPTGGRNEQFF. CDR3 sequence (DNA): TGTGCCAGCAGCTTGGCACCCACAGGGGGACGGAATGAGCAGTTCTTC.

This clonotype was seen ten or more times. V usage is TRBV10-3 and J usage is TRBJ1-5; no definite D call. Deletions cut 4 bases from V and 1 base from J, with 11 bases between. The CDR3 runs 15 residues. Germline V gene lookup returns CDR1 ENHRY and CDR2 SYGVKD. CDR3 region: CAISADLISNQPQHF. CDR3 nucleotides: TGTGCCATCAGTGCGGACCTGATCAGCAATCAGCCCCAGCATTTT.

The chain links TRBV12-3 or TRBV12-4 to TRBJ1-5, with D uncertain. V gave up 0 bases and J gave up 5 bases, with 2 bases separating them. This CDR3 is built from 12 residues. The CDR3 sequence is CASSLADQPQHF. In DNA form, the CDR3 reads TGTGCCAGCAGTTTAGCAGATCAGCCCCAGCATTTT.

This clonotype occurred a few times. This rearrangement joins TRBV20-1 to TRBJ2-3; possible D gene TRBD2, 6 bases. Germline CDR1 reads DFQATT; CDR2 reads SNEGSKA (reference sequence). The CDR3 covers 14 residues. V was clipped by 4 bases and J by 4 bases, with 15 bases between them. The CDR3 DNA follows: TGCAGTGCTATGGGACCGAGGGAGGCAGATACGCAGTATTTT. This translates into CSAMGPREADTQYF.

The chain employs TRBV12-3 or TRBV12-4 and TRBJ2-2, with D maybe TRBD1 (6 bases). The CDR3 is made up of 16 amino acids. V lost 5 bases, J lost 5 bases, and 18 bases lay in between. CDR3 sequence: CASSIPQGIPTGELFF. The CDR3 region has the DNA TGTGCCAGCAGTATACCACAGGGAATCCCAACCGGGGAGCTGTTTTTT.

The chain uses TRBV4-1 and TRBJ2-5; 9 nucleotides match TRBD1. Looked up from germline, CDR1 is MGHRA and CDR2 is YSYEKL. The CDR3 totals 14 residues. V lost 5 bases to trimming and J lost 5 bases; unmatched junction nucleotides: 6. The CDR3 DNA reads TGCGCCAGCAGCGAACAGGGGGCGGGGGAGACCCAGTACTTC. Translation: CASSEQGAGETQYF.

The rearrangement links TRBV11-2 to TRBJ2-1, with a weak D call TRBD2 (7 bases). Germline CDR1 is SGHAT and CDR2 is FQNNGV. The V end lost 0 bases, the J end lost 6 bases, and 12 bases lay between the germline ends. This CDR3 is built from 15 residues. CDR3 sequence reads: CASSLDPRGANEQFF. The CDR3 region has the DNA TGTGCCAGCAGCTTAGATCCCCGGGGGGCCAATGAGCAGTTCTTC.

CDR3 sequence: CASSAQDTQYF. The DNA for the CDR3 is TGTGCCAGCAGCGCTCAGGATACGCAGTATTTT. V and J are TRBV7-9 and TRBJ2-3; D gene unclear. The CDR3 runs 11 residues. V was shortened by 5 bases and J by 6 bases, with 6 bases between the two germline ends. Germline assignment: CDR1 SEHNR and CDR2 FQNEAQ (reference sequence).

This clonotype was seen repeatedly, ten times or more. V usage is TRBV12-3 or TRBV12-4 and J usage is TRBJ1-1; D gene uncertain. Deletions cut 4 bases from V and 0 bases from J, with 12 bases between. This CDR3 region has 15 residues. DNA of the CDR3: TGTGCCAGCAGTTCCCGGACCGCAATGAACACTGAAGCTTTCTTT. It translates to CASSSRTAMNTEAFF.

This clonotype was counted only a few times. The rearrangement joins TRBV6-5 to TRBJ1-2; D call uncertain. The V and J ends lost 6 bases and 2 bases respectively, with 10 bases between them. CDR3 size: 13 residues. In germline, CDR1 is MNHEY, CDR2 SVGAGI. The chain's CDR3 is CASSPTPNYGYTF. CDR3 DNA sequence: TGTGCCAGCAGCCCTACCCCCAACTATGGCTACACCTTC.

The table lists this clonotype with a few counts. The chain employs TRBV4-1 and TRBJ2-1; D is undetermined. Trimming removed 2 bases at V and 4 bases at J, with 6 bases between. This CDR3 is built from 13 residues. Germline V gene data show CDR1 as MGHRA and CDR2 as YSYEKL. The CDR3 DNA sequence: TGCGCCAGCAGCCAACAGCTTTACAATGAGCAGTTCTTC. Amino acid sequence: CASSQQLYNEQFF.

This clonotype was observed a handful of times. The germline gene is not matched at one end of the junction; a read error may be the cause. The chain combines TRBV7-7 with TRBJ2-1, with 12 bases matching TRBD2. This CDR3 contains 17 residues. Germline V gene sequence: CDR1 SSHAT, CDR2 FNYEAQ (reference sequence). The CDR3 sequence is CASSPELLLAGGPEQFF. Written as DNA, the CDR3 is TGTGCTAGCAGCCCCGAGCTGTTACTAGCGGGGGGCCCTGAGCAGTTCTTC.

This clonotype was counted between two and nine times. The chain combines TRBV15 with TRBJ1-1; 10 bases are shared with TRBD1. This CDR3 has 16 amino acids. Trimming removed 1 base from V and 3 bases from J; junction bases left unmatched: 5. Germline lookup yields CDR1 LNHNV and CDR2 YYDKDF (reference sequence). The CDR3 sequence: CATSRGFGTGDTEAFF. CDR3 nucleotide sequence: TGTGCCACCAGCAGAGGTTTTGGGACAGGGGACACTGAAGCTTTCTTT.

The CDR3 protein is CASSFDRAQPQHF. CDR3 nucleotides: TGTGCCAGCAGCTTCGATCGAGCTCAGCCCCAGCATTTT. This chain connects TRBV7-9 to TRBJ1-5; D unclear. Between the trimmed V and J ends, which lost 3 bases and 6 bases, there was a span of 9 bases. The CDR3 spans 13 residues. CDR1 and CDR2 from the germline V gene are SEHNR and FQNEAQ (reference sequence).

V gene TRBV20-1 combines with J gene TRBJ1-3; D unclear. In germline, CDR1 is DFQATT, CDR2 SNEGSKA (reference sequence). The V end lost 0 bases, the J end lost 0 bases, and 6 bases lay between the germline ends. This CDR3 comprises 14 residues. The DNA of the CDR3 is TGCAGTGCTAGAGATCACACCTCTGGAAACACCATATATTTT. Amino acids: CSARDHTSGNTIYF.

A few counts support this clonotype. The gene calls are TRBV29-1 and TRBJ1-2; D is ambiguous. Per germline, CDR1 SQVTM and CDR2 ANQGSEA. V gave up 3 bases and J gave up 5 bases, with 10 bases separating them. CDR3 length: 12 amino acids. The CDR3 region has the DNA TGCAGCGTTGAGGGCGGTGGGTATGGCTACACCTTC. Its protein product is CSVEGGGYGYTF.

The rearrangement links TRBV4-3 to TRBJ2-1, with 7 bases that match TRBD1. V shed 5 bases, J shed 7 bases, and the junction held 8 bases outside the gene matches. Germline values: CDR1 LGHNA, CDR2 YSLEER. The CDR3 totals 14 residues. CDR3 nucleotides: TGCGCCAGCAGCGTACAGGGGCGCGGGAATGAGCAGTTCTTC. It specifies CASSVQGRGNEQFF.

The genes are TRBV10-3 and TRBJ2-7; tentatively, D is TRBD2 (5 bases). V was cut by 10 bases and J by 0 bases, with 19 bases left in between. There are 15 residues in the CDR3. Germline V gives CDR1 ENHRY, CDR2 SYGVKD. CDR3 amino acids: CANPGLEGSSYEQYV. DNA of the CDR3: TGTGCCAACCCCGGCCTTGAGGGTAGCTCCTACGAGCAGTACGTC.

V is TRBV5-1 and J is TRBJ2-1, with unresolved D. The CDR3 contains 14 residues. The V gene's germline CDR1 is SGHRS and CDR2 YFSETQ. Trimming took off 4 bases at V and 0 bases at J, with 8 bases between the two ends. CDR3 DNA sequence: TGCGCCAGCAGCCTCAGGAGCTCCTACAATGAGCAGTTCTTC. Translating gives CASSLRSSYNEQFF.

The CDR3: CSSREYGTDTQYF. In DNA form, the CDR3 reads TGCAGCTCCCGGGAATATGGCACAGATACGCAGTATTTT. The chain joins TRBV29-1 to TRBJ2-3, with D perhaps TRBD2 (5 bases). Germline assignment: CDR1 SQVTM and CDR2 ANQGSEA. Trimming took off 8 bases at V and 1 base at J, with 13 bases between the two ends. This CDR3 is built from 13 residues.